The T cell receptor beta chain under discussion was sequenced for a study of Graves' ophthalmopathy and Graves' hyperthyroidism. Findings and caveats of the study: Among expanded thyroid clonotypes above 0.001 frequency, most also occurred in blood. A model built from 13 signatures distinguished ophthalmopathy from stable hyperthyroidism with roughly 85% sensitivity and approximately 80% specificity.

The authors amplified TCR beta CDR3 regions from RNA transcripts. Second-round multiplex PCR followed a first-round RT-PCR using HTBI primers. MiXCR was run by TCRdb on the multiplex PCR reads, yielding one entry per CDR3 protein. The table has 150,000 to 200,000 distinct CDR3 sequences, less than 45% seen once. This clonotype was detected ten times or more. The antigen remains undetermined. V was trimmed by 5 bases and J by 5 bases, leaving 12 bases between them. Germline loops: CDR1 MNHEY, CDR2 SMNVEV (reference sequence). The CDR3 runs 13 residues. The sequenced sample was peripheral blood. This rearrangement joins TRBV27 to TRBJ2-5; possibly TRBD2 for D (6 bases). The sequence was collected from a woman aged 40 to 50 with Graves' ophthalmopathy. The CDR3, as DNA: TGTGCCAGCAGTCCCCTGACTAGGGAGACCCAGTACTTC. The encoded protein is CASSPLTRETQYF.